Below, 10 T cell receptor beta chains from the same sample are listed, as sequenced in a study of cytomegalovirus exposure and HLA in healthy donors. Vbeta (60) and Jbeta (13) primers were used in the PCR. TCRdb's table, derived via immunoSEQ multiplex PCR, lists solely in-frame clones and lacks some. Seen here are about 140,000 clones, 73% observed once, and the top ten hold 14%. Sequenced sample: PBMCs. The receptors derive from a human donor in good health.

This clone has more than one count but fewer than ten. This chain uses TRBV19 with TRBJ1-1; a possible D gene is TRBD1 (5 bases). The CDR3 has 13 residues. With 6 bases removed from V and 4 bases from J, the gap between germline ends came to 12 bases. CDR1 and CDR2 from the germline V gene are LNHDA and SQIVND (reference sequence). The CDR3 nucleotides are TGTGCCAGTAGCCTCAGACAGTTCACTGAAGCTTTCTTT. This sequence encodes CASSLRQFTEAFF.

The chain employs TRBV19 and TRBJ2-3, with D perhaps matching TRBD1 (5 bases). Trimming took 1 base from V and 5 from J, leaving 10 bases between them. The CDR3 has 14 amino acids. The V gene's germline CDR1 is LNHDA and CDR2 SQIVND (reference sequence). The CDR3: CASSIGRVEDTQYF. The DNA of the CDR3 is TGTGCCAGTAGTATAGGCAGGGTGGAAGATACGCAGTATTTT.

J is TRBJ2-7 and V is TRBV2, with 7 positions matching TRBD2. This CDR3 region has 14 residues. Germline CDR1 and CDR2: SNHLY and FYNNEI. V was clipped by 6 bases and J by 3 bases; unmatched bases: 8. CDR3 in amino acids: CASSLSGANYEQYF. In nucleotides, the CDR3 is TGTGCCAGCAGCTTAAGCGGGGCGAACTACGAGCAGTACTTC.

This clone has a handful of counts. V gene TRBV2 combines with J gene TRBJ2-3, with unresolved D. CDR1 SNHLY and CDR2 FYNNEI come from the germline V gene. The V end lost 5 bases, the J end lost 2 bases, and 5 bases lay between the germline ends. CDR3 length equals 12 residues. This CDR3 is CASSLSTDTQYF. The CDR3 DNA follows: TGTGCCAGCAGTCTCTCCACAGATACGCAGTATTTT.

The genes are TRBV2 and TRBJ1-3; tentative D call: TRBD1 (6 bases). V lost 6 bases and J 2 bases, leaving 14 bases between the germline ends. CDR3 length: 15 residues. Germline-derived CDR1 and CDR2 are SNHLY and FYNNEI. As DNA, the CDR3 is TGTGCCAGCAGCCCGGACAGCTTGGCTGGAAACACCATATATTTT. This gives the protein CASSPDSLAGNTIYF.

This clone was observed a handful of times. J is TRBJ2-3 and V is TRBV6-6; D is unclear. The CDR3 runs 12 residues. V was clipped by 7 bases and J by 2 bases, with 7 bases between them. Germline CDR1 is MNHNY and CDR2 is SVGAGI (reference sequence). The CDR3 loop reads CASNSYTDTQYF. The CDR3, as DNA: TGTGCCAGCAATTCCTACACAGATACGCAGTATTTT.

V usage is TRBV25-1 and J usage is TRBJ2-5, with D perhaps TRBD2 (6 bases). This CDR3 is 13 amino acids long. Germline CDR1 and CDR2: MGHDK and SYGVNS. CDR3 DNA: TGTGCGGTTAGCGGACCGTTCTCCGAGACCCAGTACTTC. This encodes CAVSGPFSETQYF.

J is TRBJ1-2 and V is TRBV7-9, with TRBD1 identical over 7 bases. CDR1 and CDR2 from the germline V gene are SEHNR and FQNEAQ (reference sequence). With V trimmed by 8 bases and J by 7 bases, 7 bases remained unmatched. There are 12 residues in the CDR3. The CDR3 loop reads CASLTGDPGYTF. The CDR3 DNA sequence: TGTGCCAGCCTTACAGGGGACCCTGGCTACACCTTC.

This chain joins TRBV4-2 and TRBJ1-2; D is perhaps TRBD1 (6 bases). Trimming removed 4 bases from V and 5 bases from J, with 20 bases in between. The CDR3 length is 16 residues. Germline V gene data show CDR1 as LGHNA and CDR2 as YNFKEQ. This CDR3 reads CASSLNRDPSPYGYTF. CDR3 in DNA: TGTGCCAGCAGCCTTAACAGGGACCCCTCTCCTTATGGCTACACCTTC.

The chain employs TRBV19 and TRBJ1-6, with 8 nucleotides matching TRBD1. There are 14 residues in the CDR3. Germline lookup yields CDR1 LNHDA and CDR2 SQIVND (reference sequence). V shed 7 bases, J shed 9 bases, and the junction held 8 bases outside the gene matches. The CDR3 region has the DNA TGTGCCAGTAAAAAACAGGGGGACAGTTCACCCCTCCACTTT. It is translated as CASKKQGDSSPLHF.